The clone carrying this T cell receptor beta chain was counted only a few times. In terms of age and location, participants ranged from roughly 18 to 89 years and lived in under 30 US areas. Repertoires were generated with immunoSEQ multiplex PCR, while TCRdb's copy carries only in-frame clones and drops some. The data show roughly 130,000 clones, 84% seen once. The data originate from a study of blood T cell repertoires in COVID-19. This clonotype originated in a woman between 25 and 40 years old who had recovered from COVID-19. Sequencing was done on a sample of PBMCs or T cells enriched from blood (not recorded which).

The CDR3 loop reads CSVTTSGREGEQYF. As DNA, the CDR3 is TGCAGCGTTACGACTAGCGGGAGAGAGGGCGAGCAGTACTTC. The rearrangement links TRBV29-1 to TRBJ2-7, with TRBD2 identical over 12 bases. The length of the CDR3 is 14 residues. V lost 5 bases and J lost 6; bases outside the gene matches: 8. Per germline, CDR1 SQVTM and CDR2 ANQGSEA.